Following are 20 T cell receptor beta chains from one sample sequenced in a study of cytomegalovirus exposure and HLA in healthy donors. The PCR had 60 Vbeta and 13 Jbeta primers. Clones were sequenced by immunoSEQ multiplex PCR, and TCRdb holds only the in-frame ones, with some missing. The sample comprises 120,000 to 150,000 clones, roughly 83% of which are singletons, and 3.5% to 5% rests with the top ten. Sequenced sample: PBMCs. These receptors all stem from a middle-aged man in good health and CMV-seropositive.

This clone turned up a few times. This chain links TRBV30 with TRBJ1-2; weak D call: TRBD1 (5 bases). V was cut by 6 bases and J by 7 bases, with 9 bases left in between. The CDR3 is 10 amino acids. Germline V gives CDR1 GTSNPN, CDR2 SVGIG (reference sequence). CDR3: CACTRVGYTF. The CDR3 DNA reads TGTGCCTGCACCAGGGTTGGCTACACCTTC.

This clone was recorded only once. The rearrangement links TRBV4-3 to TRBJ1-2; D remains unclear. Trimming left V 0 bases short and J 4 bases short, with 15 bases between. The CDR3 loop spans 16 amino acids. CDR1 LGHNA and CDR2 YSLEER come from the germline V gene. CDR3 sequence reads: CASSQEVSREGYGYTF. The CDR3 DNA sequence: TGCGCCAGCAGCCAAGAGGTGAGCCGCGAGGGCTATGGCTACACCTTC.

V and J are TRBV27 and TRBJ1-5, with D tentatively TRBD1 (5 bases). Germline V CDR1 and CDR2: MNHEY, SMNVEV (reference sequence). The V end lost 3 bases, the J end lost 7 bases, and 16 bases lay between the germline ends. The CDR3 has 15 amino acids. DNA for the CDR3: TGTGCCAGCAGTTTTGGCAGGGCATCGGGCCAGCCCCAGCATTTT. Residues: CASSFGRASGQPQHF.

The chain uses TRBV7-2 and TRBJ2-2, with D unclear. CDR3 size: 15 residues. Looked up from germline, CDR1 is SGHTA and CDR2 is FQGNSA. Trimming shortened V by 3 bases and J by 6 bases, and 14 bases separated the two germline ends. The CDR3 region is CASSFILGAPGELFF. CDR3 nucleotides: TGTGCCAGCAGCTTTATCCTGGGCGCGCCCGGGGAGCTGTTTTTT.

The chain carries TRBV15 and TRBJ2-5, with 11 bases matching TRBD1. The closer fit of TRBJ2-7 to the DNA end suggests the J call may be wrong. The CDR3 extends over 13 amino acids. Germline assignment: CDR1 LNHNV and CDR2 YYDKDF (reference sequence). DNA of the CDR3: TGTGCCACCAGCAGGGACAGGGGGCGCGAGCAGTACTTC. Protein product: CATSRDRGREQYF.

This chain uses TRBV18 with TRBJ1-3; 8 bases match TRBD1. The CDR3 loop spans 17 amino acids. CDR1 and CDR2 from the germline V gene are KGHSH and LQKENI. The V and J ends lost 1 base and 1 base, in that order; junction bases with no gene match: 6. The CDR3 nucleotides read TGTGCCAGCTCACCACAAGGGACAGGTTATTCTGGAAACACCATATATTTT. Amino acids: CASSPQGTGYSGNTIYF.

The J gene is TRBJ1-4, the V gene TRBV5-1, with D possibly matching TRBD1 (5 bases). CDR3 length: 15 amino acids. V was shortened by 5 bases and J by 8 bases, with 19 bases between the two germline ends. Germline assignment: CDR1 SGHRS and CDR2 YFSETQ. CDR3 nucleotide sequence: TGCGCCAGCAGTAAGGACGGGGGGATGTACGAAAAACTGTTTTTT. Translated: CASSKDGGMYEKLFF.

The chain has TRBV7-2 and TRBJ2-3; the D gene is possibly TRBD2 (6 bases). The germline CDR1 and CDR2 sequences are SGHTA and FQGNSA. Between the trimmed V and J ends, which lost 0 bases and 1 base, there was a span of 11 bases. This CDR3 has 16 amino acids. DNA for the CDR3: TGTGCCAGCAGCTTAGCGCTGGCTAGCGGCACAGATACGCAGTATTTT. Amino acids: CASSLALASGTDTQYF.

This chain links TRBV27 with TRBJ2-7; TRBD1 matches at 10 bases. The CDR3 length is 16 residues. J lost 5 bases, V lost 5 bases, and 12 bases had no gene match. Germline V gene lookup returns CDR1 MNHEY and CDR2 SMNVEV (reference sequence). The CDR3 DNA sequence: TGTGCCAGCAGTCCTCTTTCGGGACAGGGGTATAACGAGCAGTACTTC. This gives the protein CASSPLSGQGYNEQYF.

The rearrangement uses TRBV7-9 and TRBJ2-2, with D possibly TRBD2 on 5 matching bases. The V end lost 1 base, the J end lost 9 bases, and 9 bases lay between the germline ends. The CDR3 is 13 amino acids. Germline assignment: CDR1 SEHNR and CDR2 FQNEAQ (reference sequence). CDR3 bases: TGTGCCAGCAGCTTAGGAGGGTTGCGGGAGCTGTTTTTT. Amino acid sequence: CASSLGGLRELFF.

This clone appeared a few times. The V gene is TRBV29-1, the J gene TRBJ2-2; a possible D gene is TRBD2 (7 bases). CDR1 and CDR2 (germline): SQVTM, ANQGSEA. V lost 6 bases and J 7 bases, leaving 15 bases between the germline ends. CDR3 length: 13 amino acids. The CDR3 DNA sequence: TGCAGCGTAGAGGGGGGGGCTAGCGGGGAGCTGTTTTTT. It codes for CSVEGGASGELFF.

The chain has TRBV11-2 and TRBJ2-1; no definite D call. Germline CDR1 reads SGHAT; CDR2 reads FQNNGV. V was clipped by 3 bases and J by 5 bases, with 2 bases between them. The CDR3 loop spans 11 amino acids. The CDR3 protein is CASSFDNEQFF. The CDR3, as DNA: TGTGCCAGCAGCTTCGACAATGAGCAGTTCTTC.

The CDR3 coding sequence is TGCAGCGGCCGGGGGGGGGACGAGCAGTACTTC. It encodes CSGRGGDEQYF. The rearrangement joins TRBV29-1 to TRBJ2-7; 8 positions match TRBD2. The ends lost 7 bases at V and 5 bases at J; junction bases unmatched: 4. Germline CDR1 reads SQVTM; CDR2 reads ANQGSEA. CDR3 length: 11 residues.

The chain links TRBV30 to TRBJ1-6, with D hard to call. The CDR3 extends over 13 amino acids. Germline CDR1 is GTSNPN and CDR2 is SVGIG (reference sequence). Trimming removed 3 bases from V and 9 bases from J, with 12 bases in between. CDR3 DNA sequence: TGTGCCTGGAGCCTTAAGGGAGGTTCACCCCTCCACTTT. It translates to CAWSLKGGSPLHF. The complete variable domain, with remaining parts taken from reference TRBV30 and TRBJ1-6, reads SQTIHQWPATLVQPVGSPLSLECTVEGTSNPNLYWYRQAAGRGLQLLFYSVGIGQISSEVPQNLSASRPQDRQFILSSKKLLLSDSGFYLCAWSLKGGSPLHFGNGTRLTVT.

The chain combines TRBV29-1 with TRBJ1-1; D uncertain. The germline V gene encodes CDR1 SQVTM and CDR2 ANQGSEA. This CDR3 region has 12 residues. V dropped 8 bases and J dropped 1 base, with 11 bases sitting between them. The CDR3 DNA reads as TGCAGCTCCGTATGGGCGAACACTGAAGCTTTCTTT. As protein: CSSVWANTEAFF.

The genes are TRBV27 and TRBJ2-7, with D possibly being TRBD2 (5 bases). The V and J ends lost 1 base and 0 bases respectively, with 10 bases between them. The CDR3 runs 15 residues. Germline CDR1 MNHEY, CDR2 SMNVEV (reference sequence). Here the CDR3 reads CASSLLKRASYEQYF. CDR3 sequence (DNA): TGTGCCAGCAGTTTATTAAAGAGGGCCTCCTACGAGCAGTACTTC.

The gene calls are TRBV5-4 and TRBJ2-1; 9 bases align to TRBD2. The V gene end was trimmed by 3 bases and the J gene end by 7 bases; junction bases not matched to a gene: 5. The CDR3 covers 14 residues. In germline, CDR1 is SGHNT, CDR2 YYREEE (reference sequence). The CDR3 sequence is CASSSGTSWNEQFF. In DNA, the CDR3 is TGTGCCAGCAGCTCCGGGACTAGCTGGAATGAGCAGTTCTTC.

The rearrangement uses TRBV9 and TRBJ1-1, with D hard to call. V shed 0 bases and J shed 0 bases, with 9 bases lying between them. Germline-derived CDR1 and CDR2 are SGDLS and YYNGEE. There are 15 residues in the CDR3. CDR3 region: CASSVGAGLNTEAFF. CDR3 nucleotide sequence: TGTGCCAGCAGCGTAGGAGCGGGCTTGAACACTGAAGCTTTCTTT.

This clone was observed a handful of times. V usage is TRBV7-9 and J usage is TRBJ1-6; 9 nucleotides align to TRBD1. V lost 8 bases to trimming and J lost 8 bases; unmatched junction nucleotides: 13. From germline, CDR1 is SEHNR and CDR2 FQNEAQ (reference sequence). The CDR3 is 16 residues long. CDR3 loop: CASSPRDRASHSPLHF. The CDR3 DNA follows: TGTGCCAGCTCCCCCCGGGACAGGGCCTCTCATTCACCCCTCCACTTT.

The J gene is TRBJ1-3, the V gene TRBV6-4; 8 bases align to TRBD1. Germline CDR1 is MRHNA and CDR2 is SNTAGT. V lost 6 bases and J lost 1; bases outside the gene matches: 8. The length of the CDR3 is 16 residues. CDR3 in amino acids: CASRSGQGPSGNTIYF. CDR3 DNA: TGTGCCAGCAGGAGCGGACAGGGCCCTTCTGGAAACACCATATATTTT.